This TCR beta chain stems from a study of shared clonotypes between healthy human individuals. Trimming stripped 1 base from V and 6 bases from J, with 13 bases between. CDR1 is SGHRS, CDR2 YFSETQ, per germline. CDR3 length: 14 residues. The protocol was immunoSEQ multiplex PCR, while the TCRdb copy is restricted to in-frame clones and leaves out a portion. The sample lists over 2 million clones, 85% to 95% occurring once. The sample was naive CD4+ T cells sorted from blood. Subset here: CD45RA+ positively selected. The receptor's source is a man younger than 30 in good health. The V gene is TRBV5-1, the J gene TRBJ1-1; the D gene is possibly TRBD1 (6 bases). The chain's CDR3 is CASSLYQGKAEAFF. The CDR3 DNA sequence: TGCGCCAGCAGCTTGTATCAGGGGAAAGCTGAAGCTTTCTTT.